This record concerns one T cell receptor beta chain sequence. Its specificity is unknown. It was with 60 Vbeta and 13 Jbeta primers that the PCR ran. TCRdb keeps only in-frame clones here, not all; method: immunoSEQ multiplex PCR. This table holds about 150,000 clones, about 76% found once. This sample was taken from a study of cytomegalovirus exposure and HLA in healthy donors. Findings and limits, study-wide: Cytomegalovirus association was assigned to over 150 TCR beta chains. In a later analysis, TCR beta V- and J-gene trimming showed a link to a missense DCLRE1C variant. The authors later found HLA-associated TCR beta chains more clonally expanded than equally common others.

The V and J ends lost 0 bases and 1 base respectively, with 13 bases between them. Germline CDR1 MGHRA, CDR2 YSYEKL. This CDR3 region has 17 residues. The source is a human donor in good health. What was sequenced was PBMCs. This sequence joins TRBV4-1 and TRBJ2-4; a possible D gene is TRBD1 (5 bases). The CDR3 spells CASSQEGQFKAKNIQYF. The CDR3 DNA is TGCGCCAGCAGCCAAGAGGGGCAGTTTAAGGCCAAAAACATTCAGTACTTC.